This T cell receptor (beta chain) was sequenced during a study of blood T cell repertoires in COVID-19. Patients at the Seattle site were enrolled during active infection and followed longitudinally. Germline loops: CDR1 GTSNPN, CDR2 SVGIG (reference sequence). Unmatched junction bases numbered 6, after V lost 0 bases and J lost 9 bases. The CDR3 contains 15 residues. In the original analysis: The authors estimated nucleated cell counts from reference gene primer amplification. TCRdb's table, derived via immunoSEQ multiplex PCR, lists solely in-frame clones and lacks some. From that table come the V and J calls and clone size; the DNA was used to work out D and trimming. The table shows approximately 290,000 clones, with 70% to 85% occurring only once.

V gene TRBV30 combines with J gene TRBJ2-1, with 12 bases matching TRBD2. Sequenced: peripheral blood. This TCR derives from a human donor with COVID-19, enrolled during active disease. The donor label of this sample is uncertain. The CDR3 nucleotides read TGTGCCTGGAGTGTAACTAGCGGGAGGTTCAGTGAGCAGTTCTTC. Its translation is CAWSVTSGRFSEQFF.